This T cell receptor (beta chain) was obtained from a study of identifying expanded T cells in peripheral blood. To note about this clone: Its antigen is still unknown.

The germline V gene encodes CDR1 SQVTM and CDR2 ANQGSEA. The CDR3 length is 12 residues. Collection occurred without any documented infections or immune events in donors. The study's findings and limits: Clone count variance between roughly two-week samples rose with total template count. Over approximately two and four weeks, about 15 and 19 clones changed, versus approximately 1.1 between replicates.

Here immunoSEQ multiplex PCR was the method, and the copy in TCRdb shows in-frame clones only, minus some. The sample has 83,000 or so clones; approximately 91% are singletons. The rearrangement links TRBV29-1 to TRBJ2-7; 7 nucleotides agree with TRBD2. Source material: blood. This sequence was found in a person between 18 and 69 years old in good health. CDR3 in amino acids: CGAGEGEWEQYF. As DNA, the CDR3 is TGCGGCGCGGGGGAGGGAGAATGGGAGCAGTACTTC.